The present T cell receptor beta chain was sequenced within a study of CD8 T cells in Susac syndrome. Random hexamers served to reverse transcribe roughly 0.45 to 1 ug RNA. Multiplex immunoSEQ PCR targeted 54 Vbeta and 13 Jbeta TCR beta segments. TCRdb processed the immunoSEQ multiplex PCR reads anew with MiXCR; each CDR3 protein has one entry. The table lists 150,000 to 200,000 distinct CDR3 sequences, just over 90% of them singletons. The CDR3 consists of 17 residues. V lost 4 bases and J lost 3; bases outside the gene matches: 11. The sequence was obtained from a human donor in good health. The rearrangement uses TRBV23-1 and TRBJ1-5, with 8 positions matching TRBD1. TRBV23-1 is an open reading frame whose function is uncertain. Sequenced: CD4+ T cells from PBMCs. Here the CDR3 reads CASSPRTGRASNQPQHF. The CDR3 nucleotides read TGCGCCAGCAGTCCCCGGACAGGGAGGGCCTCCAATCAGCCCCAGCATTTT.